These T cell receptor beta chains were read from a single sample in a study of Graves' ophthalmopathy and Graves' hyperthyroidism. One entry per CDR3 protein results from TCRdb running MiXCR on the multiplex PCR reads. The sample yields about 700,000 distinct CDR3 sequences, 40% seen once. The material sequenced was peripheral blood. These receptors all stem from an adult man with Graves' ophthalmopathy. Each CDR3 is given with its conserved first and last residue. The order of the fields is clone size, J gene, CDR3 length, D gene, V gene, CDR3 protein, CDR3 DNA. The D gene is left open where the match is weak. Size values are once, few and many counts, or a class for expanded clones, and some rows have none.

-,TRBJ2-7,16,TRBD1,TRBV7-3,CASSLTGGQGVDEQYF,TGTGCCAGCAGCTTAACAGGCGGACAGGGCGTGGACGAGCAGTACTTC
many,TRBJ2-5,14,-,TRBV7-8,CASSLVSVTETQYF,TGTGCCAGCAGCTTAGTCAGCGTTACGGAGACCCAGTACTTC
many,TRBJ1-2,13,-,TRBV6-5,CASSYGAGYGYTF,TGTGCCAGCAGTTACGGGGCAGGCTATGGCTACACCTTC
-,TRBJ1-3,14,-,TRBV7-6,CASGSGGVGNTIYF,TGTGCCAGCGGCTCTGGGGGGGTTGGAAACACCATATATTTT
many,TRBJ2-2,14,TRBD1,TRBV7-2,CASYRDRVVGELFF,TGTGCCAGCTACCGGGACAGGGTAGTCGGGGAGCTGTTTTTT
-,TRBJ2-7,20,-,TRBV7-9,CASSIYLCSADGGTSYEQYF,-
-,TRBJ1-2,13,-,TRBV18,CASSIEQGGGYTF,TGTGCCAGCTCGATCGAACAGGGAGGTGGCTACACCTTC
few,TRBJ1-5,18,-,TRBV14,CASSQLWGGPGGNQPQHF,TGTGCCAGCAGCCAACTCTGGGGGGGGCCTGGTGGCAATCAGCCCCAGCATTTT
-,TRBJ2-5,12,-,TRBV4-1,CASSQDWGAQYF,TGCGCCAGCAGCCAAGATTGGGGGGCCCAGTACTTC
-,TRBJ1-4,11,-,TRBV29-1,CSVATVRQLFF,TGCAGCGTTGCCACAGTGCGGCAACTGTTTTTT
-,TRBJ1-3,12,-,TRBV29-1,CSVSGEGNTIYF,TGCAGCGTTAGTGGGGAAGGAAACACCATATATTTT
-,TRBJ1-4,12,-,TRBV20-1,CSARRGREKLFF,TGCAGTGCTAGACGGGGGCGCGAAAAACTGTTTTTT
-,TRBJ1-5,14,-,TRBV6-6,CASSPDPLNQPQHF,TGTGCCAGCAGCCCGGACCCTTTAAATCAGCCCCAGCATTTT
-,TRBJ2-2,16,-,TRBV7-2,CASSLEWRGSWGELFF,TGTGCCAGCAGCTTAGAATGGCGGGGCAGCTGGGGGGAGCTGTTTTTT
-,TRBJ2-5,16,TRBD2,TRBV7-2,CASSTSGGSAQETQYF,TGTGCCAGCAGCACTAGCGGGGGGTCGGCACAAGAGACCCAGTACTTC
-,TRBJ1-2,12,TRBD1,TRBV25-1,CASLDRASGYTF,TGTGCCAGCTTGGACAGGGCGAGCGGCTACACCTTC
-,TRBJ2-7,14,TRBD2,TRBV6-1,CASSGIAGVYEQYF,TGTGCCAGCAGTGGGATAGCGGGGGTGTACGAGCAGTACTTC
-,TRBJ2-2,14,-,TRBV25-1,CASSYSPGAGELFF,TGTGCCAGCAGTTACTCCCCGGGGGCCGGGGAGCTGTTTTTT
-,TRBJ1-5,13,-,TRBV2,CASSRTKDQPQHF,TGTGCCAGCAGCAGGACAAAAGATCAGCCCCAGCATTTT
many,TRBJ1-1,11,-,TRBV10-1,CASTGSTEAFF,TGCGCCAGCACGGGTAGCACTGAAGCTTTCTTT
-,TRBJ2-5,14,TRBD2,TRBV15,CATSRGDAGGTQYF,TGTGCCACCAGCAGAGGGGACGCGGGAGGGACCCAGTACTTC
-,TRBJ1-2,14,-,TRBV7-2,CASSSFEGGDGYTF,TGTGCCAGCAGCTCCTTTGAGGGGGGGGATGGCTACACCTTC
-,TRBJ1-5,15,TRBD1,TRBV20-1,CSAKTGTGLHQPQHF,TGCAGTGCTAAAACCGGGACAGGGCTTCATCAGCCCCAGCATTTT
-,TRBJ1-6,15,TRBD1,TRBV2,CASSTGQGRRSPLHF,TGTGCCAGCAGTACCGGACAGGGACGTAGATCACCCCTCCACTTT
-,TRBJ1-1,13,TRBD1,TRBV2,CASSDGQVEEAFF,TGTGCCAGCAGCGATGGACAGGTCGAAGAAGCTTTCTTT
-,TRBJ1-5,12,TRBD1,TRBV20-1,CSAGDSHQPQHF,TGCAGTGCTGGGGACAGTCATCAGCCCCAGCATTTT
-,TRBJ2-3,15,-,TRBV10-1,CASSDRDGQTDTQYF,TGCGCCAGCAGTGACCGGGACGGTCAGACAGATACGCAGTATTTT